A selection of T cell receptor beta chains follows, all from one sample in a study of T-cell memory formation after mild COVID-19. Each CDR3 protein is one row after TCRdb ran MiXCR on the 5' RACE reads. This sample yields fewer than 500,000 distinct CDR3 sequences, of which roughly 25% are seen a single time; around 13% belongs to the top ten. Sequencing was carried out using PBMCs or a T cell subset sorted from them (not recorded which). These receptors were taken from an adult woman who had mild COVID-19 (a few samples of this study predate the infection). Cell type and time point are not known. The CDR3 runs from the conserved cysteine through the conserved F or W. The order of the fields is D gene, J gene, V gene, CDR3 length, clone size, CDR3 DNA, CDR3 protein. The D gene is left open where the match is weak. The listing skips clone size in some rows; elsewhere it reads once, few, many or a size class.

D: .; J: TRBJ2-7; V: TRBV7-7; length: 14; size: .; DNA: TGTGCCAGCAGCTTAGGGTCGGGGATCGGCGAGCAGTACTTC; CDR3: CASSLGSGIGEQYF
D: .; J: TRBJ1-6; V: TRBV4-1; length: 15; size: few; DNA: TGCGCCAGCAGCCCGTCCCGGGGGTCTGGTTCACCCCTCCACTTT; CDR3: CASSPSRGSGSPLHF
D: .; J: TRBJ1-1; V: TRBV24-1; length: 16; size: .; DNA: TGTGCCACCAGTGATAGTATTCTGGGCGACAGAACTGAAGCTTTCTTT; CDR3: CATSDSILGDRTEAFF
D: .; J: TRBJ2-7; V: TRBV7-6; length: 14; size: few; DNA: TGTGCCAGCAGCCCCCAGACAACCACCTACGAGCAGTACTTC; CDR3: CASSPQTTTYEQYF
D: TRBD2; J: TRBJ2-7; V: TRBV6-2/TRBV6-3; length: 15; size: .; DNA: TGTGCCAGCAGGGCTACTAGCGGGCTTACCTACGAGCAGTACTTC; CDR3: CASRATSGLTYEQYF
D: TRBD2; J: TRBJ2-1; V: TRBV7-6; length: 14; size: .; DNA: TGTGCCAGCACACCCTTAGCGGGGGGCCATGAGCAGTTCTTC; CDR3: CASTPLAGGHEQFF
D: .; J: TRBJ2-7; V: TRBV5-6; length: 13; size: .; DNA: TGTGCCAGCCACAGTACAGGCTCCTACGAGCAGTACTTC; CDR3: CASHSTGSYEQYF
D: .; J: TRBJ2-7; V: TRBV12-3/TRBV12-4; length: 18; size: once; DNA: TGTGCCAGCAGTAAGGGGGTTGAAGGTACCCTAGGCTCCTACGAGCAGTACTTC; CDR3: CASSKGVEGTLGSYEQYF
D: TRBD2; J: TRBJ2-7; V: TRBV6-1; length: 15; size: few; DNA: TGTGCCAGCAGTGCGGGACTAGCGGGAGGATACGAGCAGTACTTC; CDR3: CASSAGLAGGYEQYF
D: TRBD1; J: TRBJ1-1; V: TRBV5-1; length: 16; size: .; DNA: TGCGCCAGCACCTTGGCGGGACAGGGCGTGAACACTGAAGCTTTCTTT; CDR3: CASTLAGQGVNTEAFF
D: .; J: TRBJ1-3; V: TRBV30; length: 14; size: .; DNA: TGTGCCTGGAAAAGCCAGGCCTATGGAAACACCATATATTTT; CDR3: CAWKSQAYGNTIYF
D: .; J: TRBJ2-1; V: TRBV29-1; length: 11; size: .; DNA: TGCAGCGTTCCGTCCGGGACTGAGCAGTTCTTC; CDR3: CSVPSGTEQFF
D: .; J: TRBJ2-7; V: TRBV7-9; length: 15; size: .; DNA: TGTGCCAGCAGCTCCCGGGTCGGGACACGAGACGAGCAGTACTTC; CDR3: CASSSRVGTRDEQYF
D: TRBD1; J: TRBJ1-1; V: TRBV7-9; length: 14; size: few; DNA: TGTGCCAGCAGCTTCAGCGACGGGCAGGGGGCGCAATTCTTT; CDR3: CASSFSDGQGAQFF
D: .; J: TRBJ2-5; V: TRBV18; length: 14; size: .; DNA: TGTGCCAGCTCGTCCAGGGTCTCGGAAGAGACCCAGTACTTC; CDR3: CASSSRVSEETQYF
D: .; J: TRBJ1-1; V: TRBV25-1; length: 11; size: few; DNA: TGTGCCAGCAATAGTGGGACCGAAGCTTTCTTT; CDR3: CASNSGTEAFF
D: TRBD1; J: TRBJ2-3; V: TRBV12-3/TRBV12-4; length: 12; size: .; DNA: TGTGCCAGCAGTTTTGGACAGGGGAGGCAGTATTTT; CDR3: CASSFGQGRQYF
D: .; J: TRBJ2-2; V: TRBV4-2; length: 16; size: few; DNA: TGTGCCAGCAGCCAAGTGGGGCGGGGCGGCACCGGGGAGCTGTTTTTT; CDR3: CASSQVGRGGTGELFF
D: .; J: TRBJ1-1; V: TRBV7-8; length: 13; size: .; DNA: TGTGCCAGCACCCTAGGACAGCGCACTGAAGCTTTCTTT; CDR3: CASTLGQRTEAFF
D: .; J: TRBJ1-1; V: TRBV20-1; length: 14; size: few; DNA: TGCAGTGCCCGATTGGGAGGGACGAACACTGAAGCTTTCTTT; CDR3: CSARLGGTNTEAFF
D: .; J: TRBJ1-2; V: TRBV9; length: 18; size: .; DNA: TGTGCCAGCAGCGTAGCTCTTGGCCCCACGCAGACTCCCTATGGCTACACCTTC; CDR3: CASSVALGPTQTPYGYTF
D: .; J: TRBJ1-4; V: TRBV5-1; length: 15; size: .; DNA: TGCGCCAGCAGCTTGAGTGGGGCGCGTGAGGAAAAACTGTTTTTT; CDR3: CASSLSGAREEKLFF
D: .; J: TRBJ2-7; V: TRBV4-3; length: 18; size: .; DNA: TGCGCCAGCAGCCAGGGTCCTTTCGCTGCCGGGCCCTCCTACGAGCAGTACTTC; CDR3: CASSQGPFAAGPSYEQYF
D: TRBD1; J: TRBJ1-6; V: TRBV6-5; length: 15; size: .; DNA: TGTGCCAGCAGAACGACAGGGGGCAGAAATTCACCCCTCCACTTT; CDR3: CASRTTGGRNSPLHF
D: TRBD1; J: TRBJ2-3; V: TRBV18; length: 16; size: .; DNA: TGTGCCAGCTCACCACTCGGGACAGGCACCACAGATACGCAGTATTTT; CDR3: CASSPLGTGTTDTQYF
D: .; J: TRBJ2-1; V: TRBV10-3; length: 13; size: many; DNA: TGTGCCATCAGTGATGGGCGAAACAATGAGCAGTTCTTC; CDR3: CAISDGRNNEQFF
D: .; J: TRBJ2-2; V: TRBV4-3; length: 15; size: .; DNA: TGCGCCAGCAGCCAAGGGGGAATAGGGACCGGGGAGCTGTTTTTT; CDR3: CASSQGGIGTGELFF
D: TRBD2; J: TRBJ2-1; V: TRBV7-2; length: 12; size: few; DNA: TGTGCCAGCGCGGGGGGCTACAATGAGCAGTTCTTC; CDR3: CASAGGYNEQFF
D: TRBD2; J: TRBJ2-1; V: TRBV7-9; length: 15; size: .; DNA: TGTGCCAGCAGCTTCTCTAGCGGGAGGCTTATTGAGCAGTTCTTC; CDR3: CASSFSSGRLIEQFF
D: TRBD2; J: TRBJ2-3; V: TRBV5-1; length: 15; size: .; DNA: TGCGCCAGCAGCTTGAGTGGCGGGGGGCCAGATACGCAGTATTTT; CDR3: CASSLSGGGPDTQYF
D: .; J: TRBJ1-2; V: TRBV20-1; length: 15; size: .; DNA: TGCAGTGCTAGAGGTTCACTTGGCCGGAGGGCTGGCTACACCTTC; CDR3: CSARGSLGRRAGYTF
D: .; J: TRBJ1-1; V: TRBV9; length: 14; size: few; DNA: TGTGCCAGCAGCGTAGGGACGGTGAACACTGAAGCTTTCTTT; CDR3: CASSVGTVNTEAFF
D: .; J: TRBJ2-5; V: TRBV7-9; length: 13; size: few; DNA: TGTGCCAGCAGCTTCTCTGGGGTCGGGACCCAGTACTTC; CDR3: CASSFSGVGTQYF
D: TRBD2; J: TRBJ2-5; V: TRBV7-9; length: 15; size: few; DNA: TGTGCCAGCAGCCCAGAACTAGCGGGCGTCCAGACCCAGTACTTC; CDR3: CASSPELAGVQTQYF
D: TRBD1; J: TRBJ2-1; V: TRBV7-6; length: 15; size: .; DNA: TGTGCCAGCAGCCCTCCGGGACAGAACTACAATGAGCAGTTCTTC; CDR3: CASSPPGQNYNEQFF
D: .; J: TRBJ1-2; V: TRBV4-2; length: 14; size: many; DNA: TGTGCCAGCAGCCAACCGGGATCCAACTATGGCTACACCTTC; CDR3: CASSQPGSNYGYTF
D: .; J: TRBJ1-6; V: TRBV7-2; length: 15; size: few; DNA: TGTGCCAGCAGCCCACAAGAAGGGGGGTGGGCGCCCCTCCACTTT; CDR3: CASSPQEGGWAPLHF
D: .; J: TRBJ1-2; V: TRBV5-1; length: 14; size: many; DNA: TGCGCCAGCAGCTTGGTGGCTGGAACCTCTCTCTACACCTTC; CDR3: CASSLVAGTSLYTF
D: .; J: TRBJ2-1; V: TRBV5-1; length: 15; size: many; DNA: TGCGCCAGCAGCTTGGAGGGGAGAAGGGACAATGAGCAGTTCTTC; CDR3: CASSLEGRRDNEQFF
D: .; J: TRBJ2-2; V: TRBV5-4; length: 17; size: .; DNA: TGTGCCAGCAGCGGACGTGGGGGCGGGGGAAACACCGGGGAGCTGTTTTTT; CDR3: CASSGRGGGGNTGELFF
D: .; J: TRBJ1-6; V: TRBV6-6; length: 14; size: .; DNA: TGTGCCAGCAGAGGGAGCTCCTATAATTCACCCCTCCACTTT; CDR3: CASRGSSYNSPLHF
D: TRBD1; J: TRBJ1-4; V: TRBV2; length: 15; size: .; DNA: TGTGCCAGCAGTAGCCAGGACAGGCGGAATGAAAAACTGTTTTTT; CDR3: CASSSQDRRNEKLFF
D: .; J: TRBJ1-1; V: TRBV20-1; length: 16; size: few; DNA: TGCAGTGCTAGAGTGCGGGTCGGGCGGCTGAACACTGAAGCTTTCTTT; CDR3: CSARVRVGRLNTEAFF
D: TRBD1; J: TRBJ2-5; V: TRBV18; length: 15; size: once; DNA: TGTGCCAGCACGCCCGGGACAGGGGCTGGTGAGACCCAGTACTTC; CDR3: CASTPGTGAGETQYF
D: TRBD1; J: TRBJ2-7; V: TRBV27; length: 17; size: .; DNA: TGTGCCAGCAGCCCTTATATAGGACAGGTAACCTCCTACGAGCAGTACTTC; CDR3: CASSPYIGQVTSYEQYF
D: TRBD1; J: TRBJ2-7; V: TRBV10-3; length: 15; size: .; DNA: TGTGCCATCAGTGAACGCCGGGACAGGCCCTACGAGCAGTACTTC; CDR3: CAISERRDRPYEQYF
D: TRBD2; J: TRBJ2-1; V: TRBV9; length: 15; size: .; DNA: TGTGCCAGCAGCGTAGTCAGCGGGAGTATCAATGAGCAGTTCTTC; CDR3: CASSVVSGSINEQFF
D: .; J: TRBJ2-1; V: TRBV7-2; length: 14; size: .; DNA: TGTGCCAGCAGCTTAGGGCCCAATTACAATGAGCAGTTCTTC; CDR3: CASSLGPNYNEQFF
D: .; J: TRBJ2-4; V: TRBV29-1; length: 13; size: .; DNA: TGCAGCGTTGAGGGTCAGACCAAAAACATTCAGTACTTC; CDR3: CSVEGQTKNIQYF
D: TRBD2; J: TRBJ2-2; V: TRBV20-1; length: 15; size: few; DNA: TGCAGTGCTGAATTAGCGGGAGCAGGCACCGGGGAGCTGTTTTTT; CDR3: CSAELAGAGTGELFF
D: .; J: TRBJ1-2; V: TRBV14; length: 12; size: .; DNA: TGTGCCAGCAGCCAATCGGGGAATGGCTACACCTTC; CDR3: CASSQSGNGYTF
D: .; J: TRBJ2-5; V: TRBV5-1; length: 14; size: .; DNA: TGCGCCATCCATGGGGGCTCGATCCAAGAGACCCAGTACTTC; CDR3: CAIHGGSIQETQYF
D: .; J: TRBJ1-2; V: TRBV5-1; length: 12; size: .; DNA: TGCGCCAGCGGGCAGGAGACGTATGGCTACACCTTC; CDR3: CASGQETYGYTF
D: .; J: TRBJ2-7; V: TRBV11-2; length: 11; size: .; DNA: TGTGCCAGCAGCGGCTCATTTGAGCAGTACTTC; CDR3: CASSGSFEQYF